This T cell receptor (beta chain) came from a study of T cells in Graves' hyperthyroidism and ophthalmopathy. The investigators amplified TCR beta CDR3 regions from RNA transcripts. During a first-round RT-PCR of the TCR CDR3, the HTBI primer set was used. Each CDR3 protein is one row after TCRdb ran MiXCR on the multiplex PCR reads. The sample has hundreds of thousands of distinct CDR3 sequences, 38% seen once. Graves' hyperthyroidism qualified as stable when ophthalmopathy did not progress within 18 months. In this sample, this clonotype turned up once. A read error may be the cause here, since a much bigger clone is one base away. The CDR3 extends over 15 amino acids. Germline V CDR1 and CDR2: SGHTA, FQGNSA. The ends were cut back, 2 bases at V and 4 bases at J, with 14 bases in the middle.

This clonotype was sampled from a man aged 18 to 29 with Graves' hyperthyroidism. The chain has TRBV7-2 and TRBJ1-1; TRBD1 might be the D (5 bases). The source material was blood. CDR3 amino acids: CASSLPGILSTEAFF. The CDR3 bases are TGTGCCAGCAGCTTACCAGGGATCTTGAGCACTGAAGCTTTCTTT.